The rows below give T cell receptor beta chains drawn from one sample of a study of T cells in Graves' hyperthyroidism and ophthalmopathy. One entry per CDR3 protein, called by TCRdb with MiXCR from the multiplex PCR reads. The data show 270,000 or so distinct CDR3 sequences, with around 15% seen just once and roughly 31% held by the top ten. The sequenced material came from blood. The receptors were gathered from a woman aged 45 to 65 with Graves' hyperthyroidism that later progressed to Graves' ophthalmopathy. Both conserved end residues are part of each CDR3. Each record gives: clone size, D gene, J gene, V gene, CDR3 DNA, CDR3 protein. A D gene is named only where the DNA matches it firmly. Rows give clone size only sometimes, using once, few, many, or a class for an expanded clone.

abundance: many
d_gene: NA
j_gene: TRBJ2-3
v_gene: TRBV9
CDR3nt: TGTGCCAGCAGCGTAGGGGTAGATACGCAGTATTTT
CDR3aa: CASSVGVDTQYF

abundance: few
d_gene: TRBD2
j_gene: TRBJ2-3
v_gene: TRBV19
CDR3nt: TGTGCCAGTAGTATACGACTAGCGGCAGATACGCAGTATTTT
CDR3aa: CASSIRLAADTQYF

abundance: few
d_gene: TRBD1
j_gene: TRBJ2-3
v_gene: TRBV29-1
CDR3nt: TGCAGCGTTGCTTCGGGACAGGGGATCACAGATACGCAGTATTTT
CDR3aa: CSVASGQGITDTQYF

abundance: NA
d_gene: TRBD1
j_gene: TRBJ1-2
v_gene: TRBV7-9
CDR3nt: TGTGCCAGCAGCTCCCGGGACAGGGGTAGATCCTATGGCTACACCTTC
CDR3aa: CASSSRDRGRSYGYTF

abundance: many
d_gene: TRBD1
j_gene: TRBJ1-5
v_gene: TRBV28
CDR3nt: TGTGCCAGCAGTTCCCCCACCACAGGGGTCGGTCAGCCCCAGCATTTT
CDR3aa: CASSSPTTGVGQPQHF

abundance: many
d_gene: NA
j_gene: TRBJ1-2
v_gene: TRBV19
CDR3nt: TGTGCCAGTAGTATTTACTCATTCGGCCGGGACAAGAGTGGCTACACCTTC
CDR3aa: CASSIYSFGRDKSGYTF

abundance: many
d_gene: NA
j_gene: TRBJ1-1
v_gene: TRBV2
CDR3nt: TGTGCCAGGACATTACAGGGAGGAGCTGAAGCTTTCTTT
CDR3aa: CARTLQGGAEAFF

abundance: many
d_gene: NA
j_gene: TRBJ2-3
v_gene: TRBV20-1
CDR3nt: TGCAGTGCGTCAGGCCGCCTCACAGATACGCAGTATTTT
CDR3aa: CSASGRLTDTQYF

abundance: NA
d_gene: TRBD1
j_gene: TRBJ2-3
v_gene: TRBV12-3/TRBV12-4
CDR3nt: TGTGCCAGCAGTTACCTACAGGGGGCCCTCACAGATACGCAGTATTTT
CDR3aa: CASSYLQGALTDTQYF

abundance: many
d_gene: TRBD2
j_gene: TRBJ2-5
v_gene: TRBV20-1
CDR3nt: TGCAGTGCTCAAAGCGGGAGTGAGACCCAGTACTTC
CDR3aa: CSAQSGSETQYF

abundance: NA
d_gene: TRBD2
j_gene: TRBJ2-3
v_gene: TRBV20-1
CDR3nt: TGCAGTGCCCCGACTAGCGGGAGGCAAGATACGCAGTATTTT
CDR3aa: CSAPTSGRQDTQYF

abundance: many
d_gene: NA
j_gene: TRBJ1-1
v_gene: TRBV28
CDR3nt: TGTGCCAGCAGTCAAGGGATGAACACTGAAGCTTTCTTT
CDR3aa: CASSQGMNTEAFF

abundance: many
d_gene: NA
j_gene: TRBJ1-2
v_gene: TRBV19
CDR3nt: TGTGCCAGTAGTTTGGCCTTCTATGGCTACACCTTC
CDR3aa: CASSLAFYGYTF

abundance: many
d_gene: NA
j_gene: TRBJ2-5
v_gene: TRBV20-1
CDR3nt: TGCAGTGCTAGAGGCCAGGATAGTATATCTCTGGAGACCCAGTACTTC
CDR3aa: CSARGQDSISLETQYF

abundance: NA
d_gene: TRBD1
j_gene: TRBJ1-2
v_gene: TRBV11-2
CDR3nt: TGTGCCAGCAGCTCAAACAGGGGGCGCGGTGAGGGCTACACCTTC
CDR3aa: CASSSNRGRGEGYTF

abundance: many
d_gene: NA
j_gene: TRBJ1-5
v_gene: TRBV28
CDR3nt: TGTGCCAGCAACTCCCCAAGGACAGCAAGCAATCAGCCCCAGCATTTT
CDR3aa: CASNSPRTASNQPQHF

abundance: many
d_gene: NA
j_gene: TRBJ2-7
v_gene: TRBV10-3
CDR3nt: TGTGCCATCAGTGAATCGGGGAGCTACGAGCAGTACTTC
CDR3aa: CAISESGSYEQYF

abundance: NA
d_gene: NA
j_gene: TRBJ2-3
v_gene: TRBV2
CDR3nt: TGTGCCAGCAGGAGGAAGGGGGCGGGAGCTTCAGATACGCAGTATTTT
CDR3aa: CASRRKGAGASDTQYF

abundance: many
d_gene: TRBD2
j_gene: TRBJ2-1
v_gene: TRBV6-1
CDR3nt: TGTGCCAGCAGCGCTTCCGGGACTAGCGCGCTGTCGGAGCAGTTCTTC
CDR3aa: CASSASGTSALSEQFF

abundance: NA
d_gene: NA
j_gene: TRBJ2-1
v_gene: TRBV6-1
CDR3nt: TGTGCCAGCAGACCCACAGGGTTACAGGGCAATGAGCAGTTCTTC
CDR3aa: CASRPTGLQGNEQFF

abundance: many
d_gene: TRBD2
j_gene: TRBJ2-5
v_gene: TRBV20-1
CDR3nt: TGCAGTGCTACAGGACTAGCGGAGTCCCAAGAGACCCAGTACTTC
CDR3aa: CSATGLAESQETQYF

abundance: few
d_gene: NA
j_gene: TRBJ2-2
v_gene: TRBV20-1
CDR3nt: TGCAGTGCTAGCGGGAGTATTCACACCGGGGAGCTGTTTTTT
CDR3aa: CSASGSIHTGELFF

abundance: many
d_gene: NA
j_gene: TRBJ1-2
v_gene: TRBV2
CDR3nt: TGTGCCAGCAGTGAAGAAAAGGGGGTCTATGGCTACACCTTC
CDR3aa: CASSEEKGVYGYTF

abundance: many
d_gene: TRBD1
j_gene: TRBJ2-2
v_gene: TRBV5-1
CDR3nt: TGCGCCAGCAGCTTGTGGCCATCCGGGACAGGGTTAAATGCCGGGGAGCTGTTTTTT
CDR3aa: CASSLWPSGTGLNAGELFF

abundance: many
d_gene: NA
j_gene: TRBJ2-7
v_gene: TRBV29-1
CDR3nt: TGCAGCGCCAGACTAGTCAACGAGCAGTACTTC
CDR3aa: CSARLVNEQYF

abundance: NA
d_gene: NA
j_gene: TRBJ1-3
v_gene: TRBV28
CDR3nt: TGTGCCAGCAGTTTTACGGAAAGGGGAAACACCATATATTTT
CDR3aa: CASSFTERGNTIYF

abundance: many
d_gene: NA
j_gene: TRBJ1-4
v_gene: TRBV2
CDR3nt: TGTGCCAGCAGCCCCGTCGGACGGGGTGAAAAACTGTTTTTT
CDR3aa: CASSPVGRGEKLFF

abundance: NA
d_gene: NA
j_gene: TRBJ1-2
v_gene: TRBV18
CDR3nt: TGTGCCAGCTCACCAGGGCTACGGGATGCCTACACCTTC
CDR3aa: CASSPGLRDAYTF

abundance: many
d_gene: NA
j_gene: TRBJ2-3
v_gene: TRBV29-1
CDR3nt: TGCAGCGTGCTCTGGGGGAAAGCAGATACGCAGTATTTT
CDR3aa: CSVLWGKADTQYF

abundance: many
d_gene: NA
j_gene: TRBJ2-1
v_gene: TRBV5-1
CDR3nt: TGCGCCAGCAGCCAAAGTCCCGGTAATGAGCAGTTCTTC
CDR3aa: CASSQSPGNEQFF

abundance: NA
d_gene: TRBD2
j_gene: TRBJ2-2
v_gene: TRBV27
CDR3nt: TGTGCCAGCAGTCCCGCGGTGCTAGCGGGAGAAGCCGGGGAGCTGTTTTTT
CDR3aa: CASSPAVLAGEAGELFF

abundance: few
d_gene: NA
j_gene: TRBJ1-4
v_gene: TRBV6-1
CDR3nt: TGTGCCAGCAACCCAAGGGAGTTAAGTGAAAAACTGTTTTTT
CDR3aa: CASNPRELSEKLFF

abundance: many
d_gene: NA
j_gene: TRBJ1-5
v_gene: TRBV28
CDR3nt: TGTGCCAGCAGTTCTACACTTAGGGTGGAGCATTTT
CDR3aa: CASSSTLRVEHF

abundance: many
d_gene: NA
j_gene: TRBJ2-1
v_gene: TRBV6-5
CDR3nt: TGTGCCAGCAGTTACTCCCCCTCCTACAATGAGCAGTTCTTC
CDR3aa: CASSYSPSYNEQFF

abundance: NA
d_gene: TRBD2
j_gene: TRBJ2-7
v_gene: TRBV5-1
CDR3nt: TGCGCCAGCAGCCGAGGGACTAGCGGGAGTGTAGTGTACGAGCAGTACTTC
CDR3aa: CASSRGTSGSVVYEQYF

abundance: few
d_gene: NA
j_gene: TRBJ2-3
v_gene: TRBV20-1
CDR3nt: TGCAGTGCTAGTAGCGTTTATAGCACAGATACGCAGTATTTT
CDR3aa: CSASSVYSTDTQYF

abundance: NA
d_gene: NA
j_gene: TRBJ1-5
v_gene: TRBV12-3/TRBV12-4
CDR3nt: TGTGCCAGCCTCCAAGGCGGGAGAGCAGAGGGCTGGGGACAGCCCCAGCATTTT
CDR3aa: CASLQGGRAEGWGQPQHF

abundance: many
d_gene: NA
j_gene: TRBJ1-3
v_gene: TRBV28
CDR3nt: TGTGCCAGCAGTTTATCCGATTCGCCCGATTCCCGCTCTGGAAACACCATATATTTT
CDR3aa: CASSLSDSPDSRSGNTIYF

abundance: many
d_gene: NA
j_gene: TRBJ1-4
v_gene: TRBV12-3/TRBV12-4
CDR3nt: TGTGCCAGCAGTTTAGCACATGGGGATGAAAAACTGTTTTTT
CDR3aa: CASSLAHGDEKLFF

abundance: few
d_gene: NA
j_gene: TRBJ2-2
v_gene: TRBV5-1
CDR3nt: TGCGCCAGCAGCTTGGGGCTTTTCGCAGACACCGGGGAGCCGTTTTTT
CDR3aa: CASSLGLFADTGEPFF

abundance: NA
d_gene: NA
j_gene: TRBJ1-1
v_gene: TRBV5-1
CDR3nt: TGCGCCAGCTCGCCGCAAGGGGGTACGTACACTGAAGCTTTCTTT
CDR3aa: CASSPQGGTYTEAFF

abundance: many
d_gene: TRBD2
j_gene: TRBJ2-7
v_gene: TRBV2
CDR3nt: TGTGCCAGCAGGCCGGGACTAGGGGCCTACGAGCAGTACTTC
CDR3aa: CASRPGLGAYEQYF

abundance: many
d_gene: NA
j_gene: TRBJ1-1
v_gene: TRBV7-8
CDR3nt: TGTGCCAGCAGCCTTAAAGGCGTGAGGATGAACACTGAAGCTTTCTTT
CDR3aa: CASSLKGVRMNTEAFF

abundance: many
d_gene: NA
j_gene: TRBJ1-1
v_gene: TRBV9
CDR3nt: TGTGCCAGCAGCGTAGAGGCGGGGGACACTGAAGCTTTCTTT
CDR3aa: CASSVEAGDTEAFF

abundance: NA
d_gene: TRBD1
j_gene: TRBJ1-6
v_gene: TRBV28
CDR3nt: TGTGCCAGCGCTTCCGGGACAGGGGGCCGGAATTCACCCCTCCACTTT
CDR3aa: CASASGTGGRNSPLHF

abundance: many
d_gene: TRBD2
j_gene: TRBJ2-1
v_gene: TRBV12-3/TRBV12-4
CDR3nt: TGTGCCAGCAGTCCCGGGGCGGGAGGGCTTAGTGAGCAGTTCTTC
CDR3aa: CASSPGAGGLSEQFF

abundance: many
d_gene: TRBD2
j_gene: TRBJ2-1
v_gene: TRBV28
CDR3nt: TGTGCCAGCAGTTTAGTTGGGGCTAGCGGGACGAATGAGCAGTTCTTC
CDR3aa: CASSLVGASGTNEQFF

abundance: NA
d_gene: NA
j_gene: TRBJ1-6
v_gene: TRBV7-6
CDR3nt: TGTGCCAGCAGCTTAAGTCCCACAGGACGATCACCCCTCCACTTT
CDR3aa: CASSLSPTGRSPLHF

abundance: many
d_gene: NA
j_gene: TRBJ2-1
v_gene: TRBV12-3/TRBV12-4
CDR3nt: TGTGCCAGCAGTTCCCCGGACTGGAATGAGCAGTTCTTC
CDR3aa: CASSSPDWNEQFF

abundance: many
d_gene: TRBD2
j_gene: TRBJ2-1
v_gene: TRBV14
CDR3nt: TGTGCCAGCAGCCAGATAGCGGGAACTGAGCAGTTCTTC
CDR3aa: CASSQIAGTEQFF

abundance: many
d_gene: TRBD1
j_gene: TRBJ1-2
v_gene: TRBV20-1
CDR3nt: TGCAGTGCTAGATCGGGCAGGGGGAACTATGGCTACACCTTC
CDR3aa: CSARSGRGNYGYTF

abundance: many
d_gene: NA
j_gene: TRBJ2-1
v_gene: TRBV20-1
CDR3nt: TGCAGTGCGGAGGGGGCTAGACAATACAATGAGCAGTTCTTC
CDR3aa: CSAEGARQYNEQFF

abundance: many
d_gene: NA
j_gene: TRBJ2-5
v_gene: TRBV2
CDR3nt: TGTGCCAGCAGTGAATTCGGCAGGGGCGGAGTAGAGACCCAGTACTTC
CDR3aa: CASSEFGRGGVETQYF

abundance: NA
d_gene: TRBD1
j_gene: TRBJ1-1
v_gene: TRBV7-9
CDR3nt: TGTGCCAGCGCTCTTAGCTTTCCGGACAGGGATGATAGGACTGAAGCTTTCTTT
CDR3aa: CASALSFPDRDDRTEAFF

abundance: NA
d_gene: NA
j_gene: TRBJ1-2
v_gene: TRBV5-1
CDR3nt: TGCGCCAGCAGCTTGGAAGGGACAAAGTACGATGGCTACACCTTC
CDR3aa: CASSLEGTKYDGYTF